This T cell receptor beta chain was identified during a study of regulatory T cells in long-lasting Graves disease. Overall study: The criterion for persistent Graves' disease was over 5 years of antithyroid drugs with positive TSH receptor antibodies.

Noted time point: persistent/refractory GD, antithyroid drugs over 5 years with positive TRAb. PBMC RNA was the source of the TCR library. Through Arm-PCR of CDR3 regions and iRepertoire HTBI primers, TCR beta libraries were built. MiXCR, run by TCRdb on the multiplex PCR reads, gives a single entry per CDR3 protein. The sample has a few hundred thousand distinct CDR3 sequences, 20% to 25% seen once. The TCR sequence derives from a female donor with Graves disease. The sequenced sample was peripheral blood mononuclear cells (PBMCs), obtained when the disease was refractory, from a patient treated with antithyroid drugs.

In DNA form, the CDR3 reads TGTGCCAGCGGGGGGATATCGGCGACCGGGGAGCTGTTTTTT. Protein sequence: CASGGISATGELFF. V gene TRBV12-3 or TRBV12-4 combines with J gene TRBJ2-2, with a weak D call TRBD2 (6 bases). This CDR3 is built from 14 residues. V lost 8 bases, J lost 5 bases, and 15 bases lay in between.